This T cell receptor beta chain is from a study of blood T cells in healthy people across ages. Study findings and constraints: Diversity estimates from one million T cells were considered underestimates. Observed TCR beta diversity showed a strong correlation with the percentage of naive T cells as measured by flow cytometry. No conclusive comparison of naive versus antigen-experienced cells was possible with unsorted PBMCs.

Germline V gives CDR1 SEHNR, CDR2 FQNEAQ (reference sequence). The CDR3 sequence is 13 residues long. This clonotype was detected only a few times. Its matching antigen is unknown. Primed by a sample-barcoded 5' primer and a J-beta primer mix, a second PCR proceeded for about 6 to 12 cycles. TCRdb analysed the 5' RACE reads with MiXCR anew, one entry per CDR3 protein. The sample has about 970,000 distinct CDR3 sequences, roughly 51% seen once. The TCR sequence derives from a woman aged 55-75 years in good health. Sequenced sample: blood. The chain couples TRBV7-9 to TRBJ2-7; D unresolved. The DNA end is more similar to TRBJ2-5, so the J call may be wrong. The CDR3 coding sequence is TGTGCCAGCAGCTTAAAAGTTTTGGAGACCCAGTACTTC. This sequence encodes CASSLKVLETQYF.